The T cell receptor beta chain described here comes from a study of shared clonotypes between healthy human individuals. CD8 cells regarded as naive lacked CD45RO, were positively chosen for CCR7, and omitted terminally differentiated effector memory CD45RA+ cells. The germline V and J ends were trimmed by 1 base and 2 bases, with 9 bases remaining between them. CDR3 length: 14 residues. Germline-derived CDR1 and CDR2 are PRHDT and FYEKMQ (reference sequence). Some clones are missing from TCRdb's copy, which holds only in-frame ones; the method was immunoSEQ multiplex PCR. Of about 2,100,000 clones listed, about 92% are singletons.

The V call is TRBV13, the J call TRBJ2-7; no firm D call. Sequenced sample: naive CD8+ T cells from PBMCs. This TCR was recovered from a man between 18 and 35 years old in good health. Some clones in this sample may be carry-over from other donors' samples. This CDR3 is CASSLALNPYEQYF. In DNA, the CDR3 is TGTGCCAGCAGCTTAGCACTGAACCCCTACGAGCAGTACTTC.